The 25 T cell receptor beta chains presented below share a single source sample, sequenced in a study of T cells of healthy individuals. TCRdb redid the calling of the 5' RACE reads with MiXCR, one entry per CDR3 protein. The profile covers about 96,000 distinct CDR3 sequences, with 17% appearing a single time and about 6.2% taken by the ten largest. These receptors originate from a human donor in good health.

This clonotype was observed many times. The V call is TRBV11-2, the J call TRBJ1-1; no reliable D call. V was trimmed by 2 bases and J by 5 bases, leaving 9 bases between them. Per the germline V gene, CDR1 is SGHAT and CDR2 is FQNNGV. The CDR3 is made up of 13 amino acids. CDR3 loop: CASSLKERTEAFF. Written as DNA, the CDR3 is TGTGCCAGCAGCTTAAAGGAGAGGACTGAAGCTTTCTTT.

This clonotype has only a few counts. J is TRBJ2-7 and V is TRBV29-1, with D possibly matching TRBD2 (6 bases). From germline, CDR1 is SQVTM and CDR2 ANQGSEA. V gave up 4 bases and J gave up 1 base, with 17 bases separating them. The CDR3 has 15 amino acids. The CDR3 loop reads CSVVGGSVTSYEQYF. CDR3 DNA sequence: TGCAGCGTTGTAGGAGGGTCGGTCACTTCCTACGAGCAGTACTTC.

This clonotype was recorded a few times. The chain links TRBV5-1 to TRBJ2-2; D remains ambiguous. V lost 1 base, J lost 1 base, and 5 bases lay in between. Germline assignment: CDR1 SGHRS and CDR2 YFSETQ. This CDR3 has 14 amino acids. The CDR3: CASSLHKNTGELFF. Written as DNA, the CDR3 is TGCGCCAGCAGCTTGCATAAGAACACCGGGGAGCTGTTTTTT.

This clonotype was seen ten or more times. This chain connects TRBV29-1 to TRBJ1-1; 8 nucleotides match TRBD1. CDR3 size: 13 residues. The ends lost 6 bases at V and 11 bases at J; junction bases unmatched: 14. The germline V gene encodes CDR1 SQVTM and CDR2 ANQGSEA. CDR3 region: CSVDPTGAEGAFF. The DNA of the CDR3 is TGCAGCGTCGACCCGACAGGGGCGGAGGGGGCTTTCTTT. Full variable domain (remainder filled in from reference TRBV29-1 and TRBJ1-1): SAVISQKPSRDICQRGTSLTIQCQVDSQVTMMFWYRQQPGQSLTLIATANQGSEATYESGFVIDKFPISRPNLTFSTLTVSNMSPEDSSIYLCSVDPTGAEGAFFGQGTRLTVV.

This clonotype turned up a few times. V gene TRBV29-1 combines with J gene TRBJ2-1; 9 bases match TRBD2. The CDR3 has 17 residues. V shed 7 bases and J 7 bases; nucleotides not matched to a gene: 20. Germline V lookup: CDR1 SQVTM, CDR2 ANQGSEA. CDR3 in amino acids: CSGWGTYSGSIRNEQFF. The CDR3 DNA follows: TGCAGCGGTTGGGGTACGTATAGCGGGAGCATAAGGAATGAGCAGTTCTTC.

This chain uses TRBV20-1 with TRBJ2-3, with 10 bases fitting TRBD2. Germline trimming cut 3 bases from V and 7 bases from J; bases unmatched to any gene: 7. The CDR3 contains 14 residues. Per the germline V gene, CDR1 is DFQATT and CDR2 is SNEGSKA (reference sequence). CDR3 in amino acids: CSASALAGLHTQYF. In DNA, the CDR3 is TGCAGTGCTAGCGCACTAGCGGGATTACATACGCAGTATTTT.

This clonotype was recorded many times. The chain uses TRBV29-1 and TRBJ2-2; 10 bases match TRBD1. The germline CDR1 and CDR2 sequences are SQVTM and ANQGSEA. The CDR3 length is 14 residues. The J segment lost 9 bases and the V segment lost 7 bases, leaving 11 bases of the junction unmatched. The CDR3 here is CSALPTGGLRELFF. The DNA of the CDR3 is TGCAGCGCACTACCGACAGGGGGCCTCCGGGAGCTGTTTTTT.

This clonotype was seen many times. CDR3 loop: CSAGTDTQYF. CDR3 in DNA: TGCAGTGCCGGGACAGATACGCAGTATTTT. The chain employs TRBV20-1 and TRBJ2-3; D gene unclear. The V end lost 6 bases, the J end lost 3 bases, and 4 bases lay between the germline ends. There are 10 residues in the CDR3. Germline CDR1 and CDR2: DFQATT and SNEGSKA (reference sequence).

Worth noting for this clonotype: With a much larger clone just one base away, this may be a read error. This rearrangement joins TRBV6-5 to TRBJ2-7; D ambiguous. This CDR3 has 13 amino acids. Per germline, CDR1 MNHEY and CDR2 SVGAGI. Trimming cost V 2 bases and J 2 bases, with 7 bases left between them. The CDR3 bases are TGTGCCAGCAGTTACACCTGGCCCTACGAGCAGTACTTC. This encodes CASSYTWPYEQYF.

The chain employs TRBV20-1 and TRBJ1-1; D not certain. The germline V and J ends were trimmed by 3 bases and 5 bases, with 13 bases remaining between them. The CDR3 covers 13 residues. CDR1 and CDR2 (germline): DFQATT, SNEGSKA (reference sequence). The CDR3 protein is CSASFGIGTEAFF. The CDR3 DNA sequence: TGCAGTGCTAGTTTCGGAATTGGGACTGAAGCTTTCTTT.

This clonotype occurred many times. The chain employs TRBV18 and TRBJ2-7; TRBD2 might be the D (5 bases). V was shortened by 5 bases and J by 2 bases, with 10 bases between the two germline ends. Germline assignment: CDR1 KGHSH and CDR2 LQKENI. The CDR3 contains 13 residues. CDR3 sequence reads: CASSEGRTYEQYF. As DNA, the CDR3 is TGTGCCAGCTCAGAGGGCCGCACCTACGAGCAGTACTTC.

V is TRBV6-1 and J is TRBJ2-7, with a weak D call TRBD1 (8 bases). Per germline, CDR1 MNHNS and CDR2 SASEGT. The CDR3 covers 14 residues. V was cut by 7 bases and J by 1 base, with 14 bases left in between. The CDR3 protein is CASNDRGGSYEQYF. In nucleotides, the CDR3 is TGTGCCAGCAATGACAGGGGAGGGTCCTACGAGCAGTACTTC.

This clonotype has just a few counts. The V gene is TRBV28, the J gene TRBJ2-7; 7 nucleotides line up with TRBD1. Germline V gene lookup returns CDR1 MDHEN and CDR2 SYDVKM. The CDR3 length is 14 residues. The J segment lost 5 bases and the V segment lost 5 bases, leaving 9 bases of the junction unmatched. The CDR3 loop reads CASSDRQGRDEQYF. Here the CDR3 DNA reads TGTGCCAGCAGTGATCGACAGGGTCGGGACGAGCAGTACTTC.

This clonotype was seen a few times. The chain combines TRBV5-5 with TRBJ2-7; possibly TRBD1 for D (5 bases). The CDR3 has 13 amino acids. Germline V CDR1 and CDR2: SGHKS, YYEKEE (reference sequence). The V end was cut by 4 bases, the J end by 2 bases, with 10 bases between. As DNA, the CDR3 is TGTGCCAGCAGCAATACAGGAGCCTACGAGCAGTACTTC. Protein product: CASSNTGAYEQYF.

The J gene is TRBJ1-6, the V gene TRBV20-1; tentative D call: TRBD1 (5 bases). The germline V and J ends were trimmed by 6 bases and 14 bases, with 20 bases remaining between them. CDR3 length equals 13 residues. The germline CDR1 and CDR2 sequences are DFQATT and SNEGSKA (reference sequence). In DNA form, the CDR3 reads TGCAGTGCCCCATCGCGGGGGATCGGATCCCTCCACTTT. Translating gives CSAPSRGIGSLHF.

The sample holds one count of this clonotype. This sequence joins TRBV6-5 and TRBJ2-7, with 8 bases matching TRBD2. This CDR3 has 13 amino acids. The J segment lost 2 bases and the V segment lost 6 bases, leaving 3 bases of the junction unmatched. Germline assignment: CDR1 MNHEY and CDR2 SVGAGI. The CDR3 region has the DNA TGTGCCAGCAGGTCCGGGAGGGCCTACGAGCAGTACTTC. This translates into CASRSGRAYEQYF.

This clonotype has only a few counts. The V call is TRBV2, the J call TRBJ2-2; TRBD2 might be the D (5 bases). The germline CDR1 and CDR2 sequences are SNHLY and FYNNEI. The CDR3 totals 14 residues. V lost 7 bases and J lost 4, with 13 bases in between. The chain's CDR3 is CASTEEDSTGELFF. For the CDR3, the DNA is TGTGCCAGCACCGAGGAGGACTCCACCGGGGAGCTGTTTTTT.

The chain is built from TRBV24-1 and TRBJ2-1; 8 bases line up with TRBD1. CDR3 length: 12 residues. The V and J ends lost 10 bases and 7 bases, in that order; junction bases with no gene match: 5. In germline, CDR1 is KGHDR, CDR2 SFDVKD. The CDR3 reads CATGQGGNEQFF. The CDR3 bases are TGTGCCACAGGACAGGGTGGGAATGAGCAGTTCTTC.

This clonotype has only a few counts. The V and J genes are TRBV7-9 and TRBJ2-3, with 13 bases aligning to TRBD2. In germline, CDR1 is SEHNR, CDR2 FQNEAQ (reference sequence). The V gene end was trimmed by 4 bases and the J gene end by 6 bases; junction bases not matched to a gene: 13. This CDR3 is 18 amino acids long. The chain's CDR3 is CASSSHHGLAGVVDTQYF. The CDR3 nucleotides read TGTGCCAGCAGCTCACACCACGGACTAGCGGGGGTCGTGGATACGCAGTATTTT.

Details on this clonotype: Given a much more abundant clone one base away, this may be a read error. The chain combines TRBV20-1 with TRBJ1-2, with D uncertain. The CDR3 length is 13 residues. Germline V gene lookup returns CDR1 DFQATT and CDR2 SNEGSKA (reference sequence). The CDR3: CSARATTAYGYNF. Written as DNA, the CDR3 is TGCAGTGCTAGAGCGACAACAGCCTATGGCTACAACTTC.

This clonotype came up a few times. V usage is TRBV5-1 and J usage is TRBJ2-4; D unresolved. The CDR3 totals 13 residues. The germline gives CDR1 SGHRS, CDR2 YFSETQ. V was trimmed by 4 bases and J by 6 bases, leaving 11 bases between them. This CDR3 reads CASSPAGGNIQYF. The CDR3 bases are TGCGCCAGCAGCCCAGCTGGCGGAAACATTCAGTACTTC.

The genes are TRBV20-1 and TRBJ2-7, with 8 bases fitting TRBD1. Germline V CDR1 and CDR2: DFQATT, SNEGSKA (reference sequence). The CDR3 consists of 12 residues. J was trimmed by 6 bases and V by 3 bases; bases with no gene match: 4. In DNA, the CDR3 is TGCAGTGCTAGTCGGGACAGGTTCGAGCAGTACTTC. Translated, it gives CSASRDRFEQYF.

The chain couples TRBV18 to TRBJ1-1; D possibly corresponds to TRBD1 (5 bases). Trimming removed 0 bases at V and 3 bases at J, with 8 bases between. In germline, CDR1 is KGHSH, CDR2 LQKENI. CDR3 size: 14 residues. CDR3 DNA sequence: TGTGCCAGCTCACCACCCTGGGGGGACACTGAAGCTTTCTTT. Amino acid sequence: CASSPPWGDTEAFF.

This clonotype was seen at least ten times. V and J are TRBV27 and TRBJ2-3, with TRBD2 as a possible D gene (5 bases). Per germline, CDR1 MNHEY and CDR2 SMNVEV (reference sequence). Trimming pared 5 bases from V and 5 bases from J, leaving 14 bases between. This CDR3 comprises 14 residues. The CDR3 is CASSGRRRGDTQYF. CDR3 in DNA: TGTGCCAGCAGTGGCAGGCGACGGGGAGATACGCAGTATTTT.

V and J are TRBV7-6 and TRBJ2-1, with D perhaps matching TRBD2 (5 bases). This CDR3 has 15 residues. Germline V lookup: CDR1 SGHVS, CDR2 FNYEAQ. Trimming took 1 base from V and 4 from J, leaving 11 bases between them. The CDR3 loop is CASSLGGSGYNEQFF. DNA for the CDR3: TGTGCCAGCAGCTTAGGAGGGTCTGGGTACAATGAGCAGTTCTTC.